This is a list of T cell receptor beta chains from one sample in a study of vaccination and CD4 T cells after COVID-19. Via MiXCR, TCRdb re-called the PCR reads, giving one row per CDR3 protein. The sample holds about 20,000 distinct CDR3 sequences; roughly three fifths are singletons and the top ten take 5.5% to 8.5%. These receptors' antigens are unknown. This material consisted of CD4+ T cells from blood, cultured in vitro, taken before SARS-CoV-2 vaccination. The receptors here all came from a human donor who had recovered from COVID-19. Both conserved end residues are part of each CDR3. D genes are given only for firm matches. Clone size is given for some rows only: seen once, a few or many times, or a class if the clone is expanded.

j_call	d_call	v_call	clone_size	cdr3_aa	cdr3_nt
TRBJ2-1	TRBD2	TRBV7-3	-	CASSLKGGLAGPNEQFF	TGTGCCAGCAGCTTAAAAGGGGGACTAGCGGGACCAAATGAGCAGTTCTTC
TRBJ2-3	TRBD2	TRBV6-2/TRBV6-3	-	CASSYSGLAGPDTQYF	TGTGCCAGCAGTTACTCGGGACTAGCGGGACCAGATACGCAGTATTTT
TRBJ2-6	TRBD2	TRBV10-1	-	CASSPGGSPGANVLTF	TGCGCCAGCAGCCCGGGAGGGAGCCCTGGGGCCAACGTCCTGACTTTC
TRBJ2-3	-	TRBV20-1	few	CSARDLGRRTDTQYF	TGCAGTGCTAGAGATCTGGGACGCCGCACAGATACGCAGTATTTT
TRBJ1-1	-	TRBV6-1	few	CASKGVNTEAFF	TGTGCCAGCAAAGGGGTGAACACTGAAGCTTTCTTT
TRBJ2-1	-	TRBV20-1	few	CSARGAAHEQFF	TGCAGTGCTAGAGGCGCCGCCCATGAGCAGTTCTTC
TRBJ1-2	-	TRBV6-1	-	CASTVGGRRDGYTF	TGTGCCAGCACAGTGGGGGGGCGAAGGGATGGCTACACCTTC
TRBJ2-1	TRBD1	TRBV11-3	-	CASSYTGGVYNEQFF	TGTGCCAGCAGCTACACAGGGGGCGTTTACAATGAGCAGTTCTTC
TRBJ1-5	-	TRBV10-3	-	CAISADGTIGQPQHF	TGTGCCATCAGTGCAGACGGAACGATTGGGCAGCCCCAGCATTTT
TRBJ1-5	TRBD1	TRBV6-5	-	CASSYTNRGGNQPQHF	TGTGCCAGCAGTTACACGAACAGGGGCGGGAATCAGCCCCAGCATTTT
TRBJ2-1	TRBD2	TRBV5-4	-	CASSSPPGRLAGGNEQFF	TGTGCCAGCAGCTCGCCACCCGGGAGACTAGCGGGAGGGAATGAGCAGTTCTTC
TRBJ2-3	TRBD1	TRBV7-8	-	CASSQHDRGADTQYF	TGTGCCAGCAGCCAACACGACAGGGGGGCAGATACGCAGTATTTT
TRBJ2-3	TRBD2	TRBV20-1	-	CSARGLAGGTDTQYF	TGCAGTGCTAGGGGACTAGCGGGGGGCACAGATACGCAGTATTTT
TRBJ2-3	TRBD2	TRBV20-1	few	CSAQPGLAEVTDTQYF	TGCAGTGCCCAACCGGGACTAGCGGAGGTAACAGATACGCAGTATTTT
TRBJ2-1	-	TRBV19	-	CASSMSGNEQFF	TGTGCCAGTAGTATGTCCGGTAATGAGCAGTTCTTC
TRBJ2-5	TRBD1	TRBV12-3/TRBV12-4	-	CASRGQGGETQYF	TGTGCCAGCAGGGGACAGGGCGGGGAGACCCAGTACTTC
TRBJ2-7	-	TRBV15	few	CATSRDRQSQYF	TGTGCCACCAGCAGAGATCGACAGTCCCAGTACTTC
TRBJ2-7	-	TRBV7-2	-	CASSLSVLVGEQYF	TGTGCCAGCAGCTTAAGCGTCCTAGTCGGGGAGCAGTACTTC
TRBJ1-5	-	TRBV12-3/TRBV12-4	-	CASSRILAPQHF	TGTGCCAGCAGCCGGATCCTTGCGCCCCAGCATTTT
TRBJ1-1	TRBD1	TRBV28	-	CASQGASTEAFF	TGTGCCAGCCAGGGGGCGAGCACTGAAGCTTTCTTT
TRBJ2-5	-	TRBV2	-	CASSTGETQYF	TGTGCCAGCAGTACCGGAGAGACCCAGTACTTC
TRBJ1-1	-	TRBV28	few	CASSPKREAFF	TGTGCCAGCAGTCCTAAAAGAGAAGCTTTCTTT
TRBJ1-2	-	TRBV4-2	-	CASSQESPWGYTF	TGTGCCAGCAGCCAAGAAAGCCCTTGGGGCTACACCTTC
TRBJ2-5	-	TRBV5-1	few	CASGPSEAPMETQYF	TGCGCCAGCGGTCCGTCGGAGGCCCCTATGGAGACCCAGTACTTC
TRBJ1-5	-	TRBV20-1	medium-sized	CSAREFSNQPQHF	TGCAGTGCTAGAGAATTTAGCAATCAGCCCCAGCATTTT
TRBJ2-1	-	TRBV7-2	-	CASSLQAAYNEQFF	TGTGCCAGCAGCTTACAAGCGGCATACAATGAGCAGTTCTTC
TRBJ2-3	-	TRBV20-1	few	CSARDILAGDTQYF	TGCAGTGCTAGAGATATTCTAGCCGGGGATACGCAGTATTTT